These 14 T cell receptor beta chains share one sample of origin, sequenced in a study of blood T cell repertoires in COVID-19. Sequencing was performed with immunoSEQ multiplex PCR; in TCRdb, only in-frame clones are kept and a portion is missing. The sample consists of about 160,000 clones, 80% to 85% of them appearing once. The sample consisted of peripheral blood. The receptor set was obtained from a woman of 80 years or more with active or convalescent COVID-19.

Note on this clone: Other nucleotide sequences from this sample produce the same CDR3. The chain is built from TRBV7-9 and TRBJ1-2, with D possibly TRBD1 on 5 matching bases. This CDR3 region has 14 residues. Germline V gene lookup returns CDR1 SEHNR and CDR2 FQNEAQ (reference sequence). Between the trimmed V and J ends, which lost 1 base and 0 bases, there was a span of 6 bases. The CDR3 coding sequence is TGTGCCAGCAGCTTAGAGGGGACTAACTATGGCTACACCTTC. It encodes CASSLEGTNYGYTF. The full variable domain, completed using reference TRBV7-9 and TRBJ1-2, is DTGVSQNPRHKITKRGQNVTFRCDPISEHNRLYWYRQTLGQGPEFLTYFQNEAQLEKSRLLSDRFSAERPKGSFSTLEIQRTEQGDSAMYLCASSLEGTNYGYTFGSGTRLTVV.

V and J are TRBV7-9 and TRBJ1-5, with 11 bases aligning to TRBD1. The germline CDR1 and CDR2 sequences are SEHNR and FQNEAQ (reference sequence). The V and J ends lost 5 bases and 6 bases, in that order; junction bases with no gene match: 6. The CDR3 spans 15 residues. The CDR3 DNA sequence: TGTGCCAGCAGCAACGGACAGGGGGCAGGTCAGCCCCAGCATTTT. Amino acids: CASSNGQGAGQPQHF. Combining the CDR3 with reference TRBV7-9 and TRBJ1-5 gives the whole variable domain DTGVSQNPRHKITKRGQNVTFRCDPISEHNRLYWYRQTLGQGPEFLTYFQNEAQLEKSRLLSDRFSAERPKGSFSTLEIQRTEQGDSAMYLCASSNGQGAGQPQHFGDGTRLSIL.

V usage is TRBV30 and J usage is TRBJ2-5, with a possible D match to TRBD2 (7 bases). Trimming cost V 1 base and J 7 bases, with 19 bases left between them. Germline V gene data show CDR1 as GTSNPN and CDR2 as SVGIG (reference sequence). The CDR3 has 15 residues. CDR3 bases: TGTGCCTGGAGTGACCGGGACTATGGGGGCGCGACCCAGTACTTC. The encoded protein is CAWSDRDYGGATQYF. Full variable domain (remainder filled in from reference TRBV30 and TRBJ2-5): SQTIHQWPATLVQPVGSPLSLECTVEGTSNPNLYWYRQAAGRGLQLLFYSVGIGQISSEVPQNLSASRPQDRQFILSSKKLLLSDSGFYLCAWSDRDYGGATQYFGPGTRLLVL.

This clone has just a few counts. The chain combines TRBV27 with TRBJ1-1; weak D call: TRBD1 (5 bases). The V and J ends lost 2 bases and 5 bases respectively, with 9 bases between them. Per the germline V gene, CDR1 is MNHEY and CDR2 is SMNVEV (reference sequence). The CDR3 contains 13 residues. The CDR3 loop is CASSLGAPTEAFF. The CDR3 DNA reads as TGTGCCAGCAGTTTAGGGGCGCCTACTGAAGCTTTCTTT.

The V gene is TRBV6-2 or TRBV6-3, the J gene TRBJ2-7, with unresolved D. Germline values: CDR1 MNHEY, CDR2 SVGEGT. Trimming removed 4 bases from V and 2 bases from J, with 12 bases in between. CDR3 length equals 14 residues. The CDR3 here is CASSLFTATYEQYF. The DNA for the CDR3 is TGTGCCAGCAGTTTATTTACAGCAACCTACGAGCAGTACTTC.

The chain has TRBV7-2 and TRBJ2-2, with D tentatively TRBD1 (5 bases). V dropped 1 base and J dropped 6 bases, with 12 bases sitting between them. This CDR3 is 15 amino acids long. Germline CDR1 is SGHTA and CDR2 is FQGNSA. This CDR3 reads CASSLGRERAGELFF. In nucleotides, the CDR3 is TGTGCCAGCAGCTTAGGCAGGGAAAGGGCCGGGGAGCTGTTTTTT.

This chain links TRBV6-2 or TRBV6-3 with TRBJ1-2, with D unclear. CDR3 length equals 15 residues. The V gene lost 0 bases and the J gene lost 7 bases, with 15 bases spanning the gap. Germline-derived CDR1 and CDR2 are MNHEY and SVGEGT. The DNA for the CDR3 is TGTGCCAGCAGTTACTCTCGCGCGGGGTATGGTGGCTACACCTTC. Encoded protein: CASSYSRAGYGGYTF.

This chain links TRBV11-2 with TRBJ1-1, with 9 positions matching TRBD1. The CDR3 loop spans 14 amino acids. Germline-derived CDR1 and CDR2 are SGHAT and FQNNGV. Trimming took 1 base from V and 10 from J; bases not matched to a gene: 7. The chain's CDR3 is CASSLGRDRDIAFF. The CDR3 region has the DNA TGTGCCAGCAGCTTAGGGCGGGACAGGGATATAGCTTTCTTT.

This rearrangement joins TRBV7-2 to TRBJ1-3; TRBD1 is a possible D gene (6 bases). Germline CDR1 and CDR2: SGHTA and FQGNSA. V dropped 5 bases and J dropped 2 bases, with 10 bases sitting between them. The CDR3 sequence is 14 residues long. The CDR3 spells CASSPQGTGNTIYF. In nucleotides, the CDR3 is TGTGCCAGCAGCCCCCAGGGGACTGGAAACACCATATATTTT.

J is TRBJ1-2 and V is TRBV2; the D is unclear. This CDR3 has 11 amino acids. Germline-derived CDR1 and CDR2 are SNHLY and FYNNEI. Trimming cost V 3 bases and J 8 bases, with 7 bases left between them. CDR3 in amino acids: CASSDRFGYTF. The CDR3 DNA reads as TGTGCCAGCAGTGACAGATTCGGCTACACCTTC.

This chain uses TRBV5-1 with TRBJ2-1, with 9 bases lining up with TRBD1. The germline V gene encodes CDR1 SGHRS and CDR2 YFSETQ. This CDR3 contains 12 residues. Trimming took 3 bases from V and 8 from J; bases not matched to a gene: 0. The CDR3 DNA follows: TGCGCCAGCAGCTGGACAGGGGATGAGCAGTTCTTC. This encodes CASSWTGDEQFF.

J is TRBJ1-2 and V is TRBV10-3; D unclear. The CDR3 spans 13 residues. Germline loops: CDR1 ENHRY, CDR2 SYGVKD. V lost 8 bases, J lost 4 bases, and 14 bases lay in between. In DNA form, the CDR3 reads TGTGCCATCGCAAGTGCAAGCCCCTATGGCTACACCTTC. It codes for CAIASASPYGYTF.

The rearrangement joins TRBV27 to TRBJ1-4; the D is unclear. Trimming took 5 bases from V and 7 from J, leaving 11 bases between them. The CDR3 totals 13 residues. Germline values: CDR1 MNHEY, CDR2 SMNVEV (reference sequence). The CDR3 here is CASSQSRIEKLFF. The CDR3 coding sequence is TGTGCCAGCAGTCAAAGCCGAATTGAAAAACTGTTTTTT.

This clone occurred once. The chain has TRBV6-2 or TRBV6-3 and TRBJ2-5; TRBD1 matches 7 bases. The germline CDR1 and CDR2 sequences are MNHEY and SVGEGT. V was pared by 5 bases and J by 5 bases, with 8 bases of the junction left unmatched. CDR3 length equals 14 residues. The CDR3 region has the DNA TGTGCCAGCAGTCCAGGGGGATGGAGGGAGACCCAGTACTTC. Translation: CASSPGGWRETQYF.